Following are 29 T cell receptor beta chains from one sample sequenced in a study of blood T cell repertoires in COVID-19. Assay used: immunoSEQ multiplex PCR; TCRdb lists only in-frame clones, some missing. The data show about 47,000 clones, with 55% to 75% seen just once and about 5.9% held by the top ten. Sequenced sample: peripheral blood. Receptor source: a man older than 75 with acute or convalescent COVID-19.

The genes are TRBV6-5 and TRBJ1-5; 8 bases agree with TRBD1. V lost 6 bases to trimming and J lost 6 bases; unmatched junction nucleotides: 7. The CDR3 spans 14 residues. Germline V gene data show CDR1 as MNHEY and CDR2 as SVGAGI. This CDR3 is CASSFGQGRQPQHF. The CDR3 DNA reads as TGTGCCAGCAGCTTCGGACAGGGACGTCAGCCCCAGCATTTT.

This sequence joins TRBV4-2 and TRBJ2-1; no reliable D call. Germline V CDR1 and CDR2: LGHNA, YNFKEQ. With 0 bases removed from V and 10 bases from J, the gap between germline ends came to 7 bases. This CDR3 comprises 12 residues. This chain's CDR3 is CASSQDRQEQFF. Here the CDR3 DNA reads TGTGCCAGCAGCCAAGATCGTCAGGAGCAGTTCTTC.

This chain links TRBV14 with TRBJ2-5; D remains unclear. The germline gives CDR1 SGHDN, CDR2 FVKESK. CDR3 length: 13 residues. The V end was cut by 0 bases, the J end by 6 bases, with 8 bases between. This CDR3 reads CASSQDGPKTQYF. DNA for the CDR3: TGTGCCAGCAGCCAAGATGGGCCAAAGACCCAGTACTTC.

The V and J genes are TRBV10-3 and TRBJ2-5, with D tentatively TRBD2 (6 bases). Trimming pared 4 bases from V and 1 base from J, leaving 16 bases between. Germline V gene data show CDR1 as ENHRY and CDR2 as SYGVKD. The CDR3 loop spans 16 amino acids. CDR3 DNA sequence: TGTGCCATCAGTGGGACTTCGGGGGACGCCCAAGAGACCCAGTACTTC. It specifies CAISGTSGDAQETQYF.

The genes are TRBV5-1 and TRBJ1-2, with D maybe TRBD1 (5 bases). The CDR3 length is 13 residues. Germline lookup yields CDR1 SGHRS and CDR2 YFSETQ. V was cut by 1 base and J by 8 bases, with 12 bases left in between. This CDR3 reads CASSLPRGEGYTF. CDR3 DNA sequence: TGCGCCAGCAGCTTGCCCCGGGGGGAAGGCTACACCTTC.

The chain uses TRBV29-1 and TRBJ2-7; 9 nucleotides match TRBD2. CDR1 SQVTM and CDR2 ANQGSEA come from the germline V gene. V lost 4 bases, J lost 3 bases, and 1 base stayed unmatched. The CDR3 has 12 residues. CDR3 residues: CSVGSGGYEQYF. As DNA, the CDR3 is TGCAGCGTTGGTAGCGGGGGCTACGAGCAGTACTTC.

CDR3 sequence reads: CASSLGTSGRQYEQYF. The CDR3, as DNA: TGTGCCAGTAGTCTTGGGACTAGCGGGAGACAGTACGAGCAGTACTTC. The chain employs TRBV19 and TRBJ2-7, with 14 bases identical to TRBD2. This CDR3 contains 16 residues. After removal of 5 bases from V and 4 bases from J, the junction contained 7 bases not matched to a gene. The V gene's germline CDR1 is LNHDA and CDR2 SQIVND (reference sequence). The full variable domain, rest sourced from reference TRBV19 and TRBJ2-7, is DGGITQSPKYLFRKEGQNVTLSCEQNLNHDAMYWYRQDPGQGLRLIYYSQIVNDFQKGDIAEGYSVSREKKESFPLTVTSAQKNPTAFYLCASSLGTSGRQYEQYFGPGTRLTVT.

The CDR3 reads CASSQAPVDGELFF. The DNA for the CDR3 is TGCGCCAGCAGCCAAGCCCCTGTAGACGGGGAGCTGTTTTTT. V and J are TRBV4-3 and TRBJ2-2; D gene ambiguous. Trimming stripped 1 base from V and 7 bases from J, with 10 bases between. The CDR3 extends over 14 amino acids. Germline V CDR1 and CDR2: LGHNA, YSLEER.

The rearrangement joins TRBV6-5 to TRBJ1-4; 10 bases are a match to TRBD1. J gave up 7 bases and V 5 bases, and 7 bases lay outside the gene matches. In germline, CDR1 is MNHEY, CDR2 SVGAGI. This CDR3 is built from 15 residues. The CDR3 loop is CASSRQGAEVEKLFF. In DNA, the CDR3 is TGTGCCAGCAGTAGACAGGGGGCAGAAGTTGAAAAACTGTTTTTT.

This chain uses TRBV29-1 with TRBJ2-6, with 9 nucleotides matching TRBD1. The CDR3 spans 21 residues. Germline V gene sequence: CDR1 SQVTM, CDR2 ANQGSEA. V lost 5 bases to trimming and J lost 1 base; unmatched junction nucleotides: 21. Here the CDR3 reads CSVTPVETGGSGRSGANVLTF. DNA for the CDR3: TGCAGCGTTACTCCGGTCGAGACAGGGGGTTCTGGACGATCTGGGGCCAACGTCCTGACTTTC. Full variable domain (missing parts from reference TRBV29-1 and TRBJ2-6): SAVISQKPSRDICQRGTSLTIQCQVDSQVTMMFWYRQQPGQSLTLIATANQGSEATYESGFVIDKFPISRPNLTFSTLTVSNMSPEDSSIYLCSVTPVETGGSGRSGANVLTFGAGSRLTVL.

This clone occurred a few times. The chain carries TRBV19 and TRBJ1-2, with D uncertain. The CDR3 has 15 amino acids. Germline V CDR1 and CDR2: LNHDA, SQIVND (reference sequence). Deletions cut 6 bases from V and 4 bases from J, with 18 bases between. CDR3 nucleotide sequence: TGTGCCAGTAGGAGGGAGAACAACCCACCCTATGGCTACACCTTC. Translating it yields CASRRENNPPYGYTF. Drawing the rest from reference TRBV19 and TRBJ1-2, the complete variable domain is DGGITQSPKYLFRKEGQNVTLSCEQNLNHDAMYWYRQDPGQGLRLIYYSQIVNDFQKGDIAEGYSVSREKKESFPLTVTSAQKNPTAFYLCASRRENNPPYGYTFGSGTRLTVV.

The chain employs TRBV7-9 and TRBJ1-5; no clear D gene. The ends were cut back, 4 bases at V and 7 bases at J, with 17 bases in the middle. Looked up from germline, CDR1 is SEHNR and CDR2 is FQNEAQ (reference sequence). This CDR3 has 15 amino acids. The CDR3 nucleotides read TGTGCCAGCAGCTCAGAGGGCAGTACATACCAGCCCCAGCATTTT. Translating gives CASSSEGSTYQPQHF.

The chain uses TRBV5-4 and TRBJ2-7; 12 bases agree with TRBD1. Germline V gives CDR1 SGHNT, CDR2 YYREEE (reference sequence). J was trimmed by 5 bases and V by 4 bases; bases with no gene match: 10. The CDR3 runs to 16 residues. The CDR3: CASSDRDRGRGNEQYF. The CDR3 nucleotides read TGTGCCAGCAGCGACCGGGACAGGGGGCGCGGGAACGAGCAGTACTTC.

This clone turned up a few times. This chain uses TRBV20-1 with TRBJ2-3; D not certain. Germline CDR1 is DFQATT and CDR2 is SNEGSKA (reference sequence). Trimming took off 7 bases at V and 5 bases at J, with 10 bases between the two ends. The length of the CDR3 is 11 residues. The DNA for the CDR3 is TGCAGTGTCATCACAGTAGATACGCAGTATTTT. This encodes CSVITVDTQYF.

About this clone itself: Other DNA sequences from this sample encode an identical CDR3 as well. V usage is TRBV5-1 and J usage is TRBJ2-3, with 8 bases aligning to TRBD1. Germline trimming cut 0 bases from V and 4 bases from J; bases unmatched to any gene: 4. The CDR3 is 15 amino acids. The germline V gene encodes CDR1 SGHRS and CDR2 YFSETQ. CDR3 sequence (DNA): TGCGCCAGCAGCTTGGGACAGGGGCACGCAGATACGCAGTATTTT. Translating it yields CASSLGQGHADTQYF.

The V call is TRBV5-1, the J call TRBJ2-1, with TRBD2 matching 8 bases. V shed 4 bases, J shed 5 bases, and the junction held 8 bases outside the gene matches. The CDR3 sequence is 15 residues long. CDR1 SGHRS and CDR2 YFSETQ come from the germline V gene. The CDR3 loop reads CASSPGVSGNNEQFF. CDR3 DNA: TGCGCCAGCAGCCCTGGTGTTAGCGGGAACAATGAGCAGTTCTTC.

The chain has TRBV7-9 and TRBJ1-1, with unresolved D. The CDR3 totals 14 residues. Germline lookup yields CDR1 SEHNR and CDR2 FQNEAQ (reference sequence). Deletions cut 2 bases from V and 4 bases from J, with 11 bases between. CDR3 region: CASSLLGSGTEAFF. The CDR3 region has the DNA TGTGCCAGCAGCTTATTAGGGAGTGGCACTGAAGCTTTCTTT.

This clone was seen only a few times. DNA of the CDR3: TGTGCCAGTAGTATATATGTAGAAACTAACTATGGCTACACCTTC. This sequence encodes CASSIYVETNYGYTF. V is TRBV19 and J is TRBJ1-2; D unclear. CDR1 is LNHDA, CDR2 SQIVND, per germline (reference sequence). V lost 2 bases to trimming and J lost 0 bases, with 10 bases between them. The CDR3 is made up of 15 amino acids.

Only a few counts were recorded for this clone. The gene calls are TRBV5-1 and TRBJ1-2, with D hard to call. CDR3 length equals 13 residues. Trimming removed 4 bases at V and 2 bases at J, with 9 bases between. CDR1 and CDR2 (germline): SGHRS, YFSETQ. The CDR3 sequence: CASSEGPNYGYTF. The DNA of the CDR3 is TGCGCCAGCAGCGAGGGCCCGAACTATGGCTACACCTTC.

This clone showed up just a few times. The chain couples TRBV19 to TRBJ2-5; the D gene is possibly TRBD2 (7 bases). Between the trimmed V and J ends, which lost 3 bases and 3 bases, there was a span of 14 bases. The CDR3 has 15 amino acids. From germline, CDR1 is LNHDA and CDR2 SQIVND (reference sequence). The CDR3 sequence is CASSILGAGEETQYF. CDR3 nucleotides: TGTGCCAGTAGTATCCTGGGGGCGGGAGAAGAGACCCAGTACTTC.

This rearrangement joins TRBV10-3 to TRBJ2-1, with 7 bases aligning to TRBD2. After removal of 0 bases from V and 0 bases from J, the junction contained 5 bases not matched to a gene. The CDR3 runs 17 residues. Germline values: CDR1 ENHRY, CDR2 SYGVKD. The CDR3 sequence is CAISESGGLSSYNEQFF. Here the CDR3 DNA reads TGTGCCATCAGTGAGTCGGGAGGGCTTAGCTCCTACAATGAGCAGTTCTTC.

This sequence joins TRBV9 and TRBJ1-2, with D unresolved. The CDR3 sequence is 12 residues long. The germline V gene encodes CDR1 SGDLS and CDR2 YYNGEE. Trimming took 4 bases from V and 8 from J, leaving 12 bases between them. Here the CDR3 reads CASSLVGGGYTF. CDR3 in DNA: TGTGCCAGCAGCCTTGTTGGCGGGGGCTACACCTTC.

This clone was recorded only once. The chain joins TRBV5-5 to TRBJ2-1, with D unresolved. Per germline, CDR1 SGHKS and CDR2 YYEKEE (reference sequence). V was clipped by 2 bases and J by 4 bases, with 7 bases between them. The CDR3 has 13 amino acids. CDR3 sequence reads: CASSLIKYNEQFF. CDR3 nucleotides: TGTGCCAGCAGCTTAATCAAATACAATGAGCAGTTCTTC. The complete variable domain, with remaining parts taken from reference TRBV5-5 and TRBJ2-1, reads DAGVTQSPTHLIKTRGQQVTLRCSPISGHKSVSWYQQVLGQGPQFIFQYYEKEERGRGNFPDRFSARQFPNYSSELNVNALLLGDSALYLCASSLIKYNEQFFGPGTRLTVL.

The chain links TRBV18 to TRBJ2-1, with D tentatively TRBD2 (6 bases). The CDR3 is 15 amino acids. The germline gives CDR1 KGHSH, CDR2 LQKENI. Between the trimmed V and J ends, which lost 3 bases and 4 bases, there was a span of 13 bases. CDR3 in DNA: TGTGCCAGCTCACCCGATCTAGCGAATTACAATGAGCAGTTCTTC. Protein product: CASSPDLANYNEQFF.

The gene calls are TRBV29-1 and TRBJ1-3; no clear D. V was pared by 6 bases and J by 2 bases, with 11 bases between. The CDR3 length is 13 residues. CDR1 and CDR2 (germline): SQVTM, ANQGSEA. The CDR3, as DNA: TGCAGCGTCGAACGGGAAGCTGGAAACACCATATATTTT. Translation: CSVEREAGNTIYF.

The chain joins TRBV11-3 to TRBJ2-2; D not certain. V lost 4 bases, J lost 4 bases, and 10 bases lay in between. The CDR3 has 14 residues. Germline values: CDR1 SGHNT, CDR2 YENEEA. The DNA of the CDR3 is TGTGCCAGCAGCTCTTGGTCGGGCACCGGGGAGCTGTTTTTT. This gives the protein CASSSWSGTGELFF.

This chain's CDR3 is CASSPRQGGTEAFF. As DNA, the CDR3 is TGTGCCAGCAGCCCTAGACAGGGTGGCACTGAAGCTTTCTTT. The chain links TRBV7-2 to TRBJ1-1; 7 nucleotides line up with TRBD1. Trimming at V came to 5 bases and at J to 4 bases, leaving 7 bases not matched to a gene. The CDR3 sequence is 14 residues long. Germline lookup yields CDR1 SGHTA and CDR2 FQGNSA.

The chain joins TRBV5-1 to TRBJ2-7; 7 bases are a match to TRBD1. The CDR3 is 15 residues long. Looked up from germline, CDR1 is SGHRS and CDR2 is YFSETQ. V was pared by 3 bases and J by 7 bases, with 13 bases of the junction left unmatched. The CDR3 is CASSSQTGYVGEQYF. The CDR3 DNA is TGCGCCAGCAGCTCCCAGACAGGGTACGTCGGAGAGCAGTACTTC.

In this sample, this clone turned up many times. The CDR3 spells CASSPGTGVSPLHF. CDR3 in DNA: TGTGCCAGCAGCCCCGGGACAGGGGTTTCACCCCTCCACTTT. The V gene is TRBV3-1 (or the pseudogene TRBV3-2), the J gene TRBJ1-6; 10 bases line up with TRBD1. This CDR3 contains 14 residues. The ends lost 4 bases at V and 9 bases at J; junction bases unmatched: 3. Germline V gene data show CDR1 as LGHDT and CDR2 as YNNKEL (reference sequence).